The entry below gives a single T cell receptor beta chain sequence along with its context. What it recognizes is unknown. These data are taken from a study of post-analysis software for immune sequencing data. Study information: The courses of disease that were included comprised relapsing-remitting, secondary progressive and progressive-relapsing multiple sclerosis. Study-level findings and limits: Comparison of patients with controls showed roughly five TRBV segments more frequent in patients, TRBV5-6, TRBV5-1 and TRBV20-1 among them. Samples sharing a preparation batch grouped tightly together when assessed by F measure. Comparison with controls showed significantly lower normalized Chao1 diversity in multiple sclerosis patients.

Trimming stripped 0 bases from V and 5 bases from J, with 16 bases between. Germline CDR1 reads LGHNA; CDR2 reads YSLEER. The CDR3 is 16 amino acids. Researchers reported that TCR beta cDNA libraries carried unique molecular identifiers. TCRdb itself ran the PCR reads through MiXCR, one entry per CDR3 protein. This table holds approximately 690,000 distinct CDR3 sequences, around 60% found once. This TCR derives from a girl aged 2-10 years with multiple sclerosis. The chain combines TRBV4-3 with TRBJ2-5, with D possibly matching TRBD1 (5 bases). Specimen: blood. Here the CDR3 reads CASSQEVGQGWETQYF. Here the CDR3 DNA reads TGCGCCAGCAGCCAAGAGGTCGGGCAGGGTTGGGAGACCCAGTACTTC.